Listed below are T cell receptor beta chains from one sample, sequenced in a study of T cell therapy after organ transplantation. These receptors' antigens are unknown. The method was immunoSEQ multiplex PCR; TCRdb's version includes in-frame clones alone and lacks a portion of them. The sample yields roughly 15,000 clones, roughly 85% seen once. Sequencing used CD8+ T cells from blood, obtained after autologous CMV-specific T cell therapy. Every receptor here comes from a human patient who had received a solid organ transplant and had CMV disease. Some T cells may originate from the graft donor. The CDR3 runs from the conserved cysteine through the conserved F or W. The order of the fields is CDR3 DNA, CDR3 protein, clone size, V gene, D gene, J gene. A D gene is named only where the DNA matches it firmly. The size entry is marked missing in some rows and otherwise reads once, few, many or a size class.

TGTGCCAGCAGTTTCAACGGAGTCTATGGCTACACCTTC CASSFNGVYGYTF . TRBV27 . TRBJ1-2
TGCGCCAGCAGCCAACAGGGACTAGCGGGGGGCACCGGGGAGCTGTTTTTT CASSQQGLAGGTGELFF . TRBV4-3 TRBD2 TRBJ2-2
TGTGCCAGCAGTGAGAACCCGAACTATGGCTACACCTTC CASSENPNYGYTF . TRBV2 . TRBJ1-2
TGTGCCAGCGAAAGTGGGGACTCTGGGGCCAACGTCCTGACTTTC CASESGDSGANVLTF . TRBV6-1 . TRBJ2-6
TGTGCCAGCAGCTTGGGACTAGCGAAAGAGACCCAGTACTTC CASSLGLAKETQYF . TRBV7-9 TRBD2 TRBJ2-5
TGTGCCAGCAGTGAAACCGGGGTAGTCGGCACAGATACGCAGTATTTT CASSETGVVGTDTQYF once TRBV6-4 . TRBJ2-3
TGCAGTGTCCAGAGCATGGGGGGCCTTGAAGCTTTCTTT CSVQSMGGLEAFF . TRBV29-1 . TRBJ1-1
TGTGCCACCAGCAGTACTTGGGACTTGAACACCGGGGAGCTGTTTTTT CATSSTWDLNTGELFF . TRBV15 . TRBJ2-2
TGTGCCAGCAGTGCAGCGGGGGGCCGCACAGATACGCAGTATTTT CASSAAGGRTDTQYF . TRBV25-1 TRBD2 TRBJ2-3
TGTGCCAGTAGCCAAACAGGGGGGCGCACTGAAGCTTTCTTT CASSQTGGRTEAFF once TRBV19 TRBD1 TRBJ1-1